Shown below are 14 T cell receptor beta chains from a single sample sequenced in a study of cytomegalovirus exposure and HLA in healthy donors (dated by TCRdb to 2016 to 2017). Libraries were built with the immunoSEQ multiplex PCR assay. Drawn from immuneACCESS, this table holds only the in-frame rearrangements with V and J called that TCRdb kept. Clones are partly lost; checked studies trace under half to an unresolved V gene and leave the rest unexplained. The sample contains about 82,000 clones, 90% to 95% of them found a single time. 0.55% to 0.75% of the sample is in the top ten clones. Sequenced sample: PBMCs. The receptors come from a woman younger than 30 in good health and CMV-seronegative.

This clone occurred once. This sequence joins TRBV7-8 and TRBJ2-7; perhaps TRBD2 as D (7 bases). There are 15 residues in the CDR3. Germline V CDR1 and CDR2: SGHVS, FQNEAQ. The ends were cut back, 2 bases at V and 4 bases at J, with 15 bases in the middle. The CDR3, as DNA: TGTGCCAGCAGCTTAATGGCGGGGGCCGGGTACGAGCAGTACTTC. Encoded protein: CASSLMAGAGYEQYF.

This clone has a handful of counts. This sequence joins TRBV2 and TRBJ2-2; the D gene is possibly TRBD1 (6 bases). The germline V gene has CDR1 SNHLY and CDR2 FYNNEI. This CDR3 contains 12 residues. V was trimmed by 8 bases and J by 6 bases, leaving 10 bases between them. The CDR3 is CASGTISGELFF. Here the CDR3 DNA reads TGTGCCAGCGGGACAATATCCGGGGAGCTGTTTTTT.

V and J are TRBV27 and TRBJ2-7, with D hard to call. V was cut by 6 bases and J by 0 bases, with 18 bases left in between. The CDR3 runs to 16 residues. The germline CDR1 and CDR2 sequences are MNHEY and SMNVEV (reference sequence). CDR3 residues: CASSSPSRESSYEQYF. The CDR3 DNA follows: TGTGCCAGCAGCTCCCCATCGCGAGAAAGCTCCTACGAGCAGTACTTC.

This rearrangement joins TRBV27 to TRBJ1-2, with a possible D match to TRBD1 (5 bases). Deletions cut 2 bases from V and 6 bases from J, with 10 bases between. Germline loops: CDR1 MNHEY, CDR2 SMNVEV (reference sequence). The CDR3 extends over 13 amino acids. CDR3 in DNA: TGTGCCAGCAGTTTAAGGGCAGGGAATGGCTACACCTTC. Protein sequence: CASSLRAGNGYTF.

This chain joins TRBV1 and TRBJ2-3; the table's D call of TRBD2 was not tested on the DNA. TRBV1 is annotated as a pseudogene. The length of the CDR3 is 14 residues. The CDR3 is CTSSRGTSPDTQYF. CDR3 nucleotides: TGCACCAGCAGCCGGGGGACTTCTCCAGATACGCAGTATTTT.

This clone was seen just once. The genes are TRBV18 and TRBJ2-3; 8 nucleotides agree with TRBD2. After removal of 0 bases from V and 0 bases from J, the junction contained 2 bases not matched to a gene. The CDR3 length is 16 residues. Germline V CDR1 and CDR2: KGHSH, LQKENI. The CDR3 sequence: CASSPPSGASTDTQYF. DNA of the CDR3: TGTGCCAGCTCACCACCTAGCGGGGCGAGCACAGATACGCAGTATTTT.

CDR3 DNA: TGTGCCAGCAGCTTTACGGGTGCTGGAAACACCATATATTTT. Amino acid sequence: CASSFTGAGNTIYF. The rearrangement links TRBV7-9 to TRBJ1-3; D not certain. Trimming removed 3 bases at V and 2 bases at J, with 8 bases between. The CDR3 runs to 14 residues. In germline, CDR1 is SEHNR, CDR2 FQNEAQ (reference sequence). Together with reference TRBV7-9 and TRBJ1-3, the CDR3 gives the full variable domain: DTGVSQNPRHKITKRGQNVTFRCDPISEHNRLYWYRQTLGQGPEFLTYFQNEAQLEKSRLLSDRFSAERPKGSFSTLEIQRTEQGDSAMYLCASSFTGAGNTIYFGEGSWLTVV.

The V and J genes are TRBV7-2 and TRBJ2-5; 7 bases line up with TRBD2. The CDR3 is 14 amino acids. The V gene's germline CDR1 is SGHTA and CDR2 FQGNSA. V was clipped by 0 bases and J by 3 bases; unmatched bases: 1. The CDR3 sequence is CASSLAGTKETQYF. Here the CDR3 DNA reads TGTGCCAGCAGCTTAGCCGGGACTAAAGAGACCCAGTACTTC.

The rearrangement links TRBV28 to TRBJ2-2; perhaps TRBD1 as D (5 bases). In germline, CDR1 is MDHEN, CDR2 SYDVKM. With 3 bases removed from V and 0 bases from J, the gap between germline ends came to 8 bases. The CDR3 sequence is 15 residues long. The DNA of the CDR3 is TGTGCCAGCAGTTTGACAGCCGCGAACACCGGGGAGCTGTTTTTT. Protein product: CASSLTAANTGELFF.

The chain links TRBV28 to TRBJ1-4, with D perhaps matching TRBD1 (6 bases). The length of the CDR3 is 18 residues. V was clipped by 1 base and J by 1 base, with 16 bases between them. Germline-derived CDR1 and CDR2 are MDHEN and SYDVKM. The CDR3 here is CASSLLGGGGRTNEKLFF. CDR3 coding DNA: TGTGCCAGCAGTTTATTGGGTGGCGGGGGGCGAACTAATGAAAAACTGTTTTTT.

The chain employs TRBV11-2 and TRBJ1-5, with 8 bases that match TRBD1. Trimming at V came to 3 bases and at J to 6 bases, leaving 13 bases not matched to a gene. This CDR3 comprises 17 residues. Germline V gene lookup returns CDR1 SGHAT and CDR2 FQNNGV. CDR3 DNA: TGTGCCAGCAGCTTGGGCCGCGGCAGGGGGCGACGTCAGCCCCAGCATTTT. Protein product: CASSLGRGRGRRQPQHF.

The rearrangement joins TRBV11-2 to TRBJ1-1; D is unresolved. Trimming took off 6 bases at V and 0 bases at J, with 5 bases between the two ends. CDR1 is SGHAT and CDR2 is FQNNGV in the germline V gene. CDR3 length: 12 residues. This CDR3 is CASRSVNTEAFF. CDR3 in DNA: TGTGCCAGCAGGTCCGTGAACACTGAAGCTTTCTTT. Looking up the rest from reference TRBV11-2 and TRBJ1-1 gives the full variable domain: EAGVAQSPRYKIIEKRQSVAFWCNPISGHATLYWYQQILGQGPKLLIQFQNNGVVDDSQLPKDRFSAERLKGVDSTLKIQPAKLEDSAVYLCASRSVNTEAFFGQGTRLTVV.

The V and J genes are TRBV28 and TRBJ2-7; TRBD1 might be the D (5 bases). The CDR3 is 15 residues long. Germline V gene lookup returns CDR1 MDHEN and CDR2 SYDVKM. The germline V and J ends were trimmed by 4 bases and 2 bases, with 15 bases remaining between them. CDR3 coding DNA: TGTGCCAGCAGTTCGTCGACAGAAACCCCCTACGAGCAGTACTTC. It codes for CASSSSTETPYEQYF. Using reference TRBV28 and TRBJ2-7 for the parts outside the CDR3, the full variable domain is DVKVTQSSRYLVKRTGEKVFLECVQDMDHENMFWYRQDPGLGLRLIYFSYDVKMKEKGDIPEGYSVSREKKERFSLILESASTNQTSMYLCASSSSTETPYEQYFGPGTRLTVT.

The chain couples TRBV7-9 to TRBJ2-2, with 13 nucleotides matching TRBD2. This CDR3 contains 15 residues. CDR1 SEHNR and CDR2 FQNEAQ come from the germline V gene (reference sequence). V shed 3 bases, J shed 5 bases, and the junction held 0 bases outside the gene matches. The CDR3 coding sequence is TGTGCCAGCAGCTTGACTAGCGGGGGGACCGGGGAGCTGTTTTTT. Its protein is CASSLTSGGTGELFF.